Described below is a single T cell receptor beta chain sequence and its context. It lacks a known antigen. Per-base qualities were not stored, and no clone one base away is much larger. These data originate in a study of circulating and synovial CD4+ cells in juvenile arthritis (dated by TCRdb to between 2014 and 2016). In the study overall: Within each patient, the TCRbeta CDR3 repertoires of synovial CD4 T cells, bulk blood CD4 T cells and circulating HLA-DR+ CD4 T cells were compared. Repertoire sequencing aimed to confirm that a circulating synovial-like CD4 T cell subset was enriched in synovial clonotypes.

Overall study outcomes, separate from this receptor: Synovial and circulating pathogenic-like lymphocyte repertoires were less diverse than bulk blood CD4 repertoires, and some CPL samples were as oligoclonal as synovium. Because overlap with synovium was found to increase with sequencing depth, the full repertoire overlap was likely underestimated by the measured shared-clonotype fractions. Because T cell genome counts differed by at least an order of magnitude between CPL and bulk blood CD4 samples, sample-size effects were addressed. Traditional Vbeta family usage analysis did not detect the difference between circulating pathogenic-like lymphocytes and bulk blood T cells. Circulating pathogenic-like lymphocytes clustered together with synovial T cells and shared a substantially larger fraction of CDR3 sequences with synovium than bulk blood did.

Donors of the sequenced samples were patients with active juvenile idiopathic arthritis. Cells were sorted right after thawing, and dead cells were excluded with Live/Dead Fixable Near-IR Stain. CDR3 length: 13 amino acids, cysteine to phenylalanine. The read is trimmed to its CDR3 DNA, 39 bases read in frame from base 1. V is reduced by 5 bases and J by 8 bases, leaving a spacing of 13 bases between them. The germline V gene specifies MGHDK as CDR1 and SYGVNS as CDR2. Library method: the immunoSEQ multiplex PCR assay. An external provider performed TCRbeta CDR3 sequencing as a commercial service. Concerning the study's data processing: The analyses used productive nucleotide sequences together with amino acid sequences obtained by in silico translation. Diversity was measured with Renyi entropy across alpha values, using the median of 200 repeated subsamples to equalise sample size. The distance between each pair of repertoires was calculated as one minus the Chao-modified Jaccard index, which corrects for under-sampling, and this distance was used for clustering. Frequency-weighted overlap with synovial clonotypes was computed over 200 sample sizes, 200 draws without replacement each, and reported at the smaller sample's size. This immuneACCESS table, as held by TCRdb, lists in-frame sequences with V and J called but not all clones. Of the missing ones, under half trace to an unresolved V gene in checked studies; the others have no known cause. The V and J calls and the clone size are those of that table, but D and trimming were determined from the DNA. In all, the sample holds around 13,000 clones, and approximately 88% of those were seen once. Jointly, the top ten make up less than 4.5% of the sample.

Recombination linked TRBV25-1 to TRBJ2-1, with the D gene call left open. This TCR was recovered from a human patient with juvenile idiopathic arthritis. Some clones in this sample may be carry-over from other donors' samples. The source material was CD4+ T cells from synovial fluid. For the CDR3, the sequence is CASSLICTHEQFF. The DNA sequence is given as TGTGCCAGCAGTCTAATCTGTACCCATGAGCAGTTCTTC.